The 27 T cell receptor beta chains reported below all come from one sample, sequenced in a study of beta chain features in type 1 diabetes. Expressed TCRB transcripts were sequenced because the entire RNA isolate underwent reverse transcription. Some clones are missing from TCRdb's copy, which holds only in-frame ones; the method was immunoSEQ multiplex PCR. The data contain under 500,000 clones, around 28% of them singletons. Sample: naive CD4+ T cells from blood. All receptors derive from a young man in good health.

The chain employs TRBV30 and TRBJ1-1; TRBD1 might be the D (5 bases). This CDR3 is 13 amino acids long. With 4 bases removed from V and 4 bases from J, the gap between germline ends came to 13 bases. The germline gives CDR1 GTSNPN, CDR2 SVGIG (reference sequence). For the CDR3, the DNA is TGTGCCTGGAACGCGGGGGATGGCACTGAAGCTTTCTTT. Protein sequence: CAWNAGDGTEAFF.

The chain has TRBV4-1 and TRBJ2-3; 10 positions match TRBD2. Losses at the gene ends were 2 bases for V and 3 bases for J; bases not matched to a gene: 8. The CDR3 is 17 residues long. The germline V gene encodes CDR1 MGHRA and CDR2 YSYEKL. CDR3 sequence: CASSQPLTSGLTDTQYF. In DNA form, the CDR3 reads TGCGCCAGCAGCCAACCCTTGACTAGCGGGTTAACAGATACGCAGTATTTT.

This clone has a handful of counts. This chain links TRBV30 with TRBJ2-1; D gene uncertain. Germline lookup yields CDR1 GTSNPN and CDR2 SVGIG (reference sequence). The CDR3 is 11 residues long. V was shortened by 1 base and J by 6 bases, with 4 bases between the two germline ends. Here the CDR3 DNA reads TGTGCCTGGAGTGGCGTCAATGAGCAGTTCTTC. This gives the protein CAWSGVNEQFF.

As to this clone: A junction boundary mismatches the germline segment, possibly from a read error. This chain connects TRBV7-9 to TRBJ2-1, with 8 bases that match TRBD2. Germline V gene sequence: CDR1 SEHNR, CDR2 FQNEAQ (reference sequence). The CDR3 has 12 residues. CDR3 DNA sequence: TGTGCCAGCAGCTTAGAATTAGCGGGACCGGTCTTC. Protein product: CASSLELAGPVF. Variable domain in full (rest from reference TRBV7-9 and TRBJ2-1): DTGVSQNPRHKITKRGQNVTFRCDPISEHNRLYWYRQTLGQGPEFLTYFQNEAQLEKSRLLSDRFSAERPKGSFSTLEIQRTEQGDSAMYLCASSLELAGPVFGPGTRLTVL.

This clone was observed a handful of times. The V gene is TRBV6-6, the J gene TRBJ2-4, with a tentative D call TRBD2 (6 bases). Trimming removed 0 bases from V and 8 bases from J, with 14 bases in between. The CDR3 runs to 15 residues. Germline assignment: CDR1 MNHNY and CDR2 SVGAGI (reference sequence). The CDR3 reads CASSYSKMRGDIQYF. The DNA of the CDR3 is TGTGCCAGCAGTTACTCAAAGATGCGGGGAGACATTCAGTACTTC.

The genes are TRBV25-1 and TRBJ2-5; TRBD1 or TRBD2 may be the D gene (6 bases each). The CDR3 is made up of 13 amino acids. Germline V gives CDR1 MGHDK, CDR2 SYGVNS. Trimming removed 6 bases from V and 5 bases from J, with 13 bases in between. The DNA of the CDR3 is TGTGCCAGCAGGGTAAGGGGGGCGGAGACCCAGTACTTC. Residues: CASRVRGAETQYF.

This clone turned up a few times. The gene calls are TRBV20-1 and TRBJ1-1; the D is unclear. Germline values: CDR1 DFQATT, CDR2 SNEGSKA (reference sequence). The V end lost 6 bases, the J end lost 6 bases, and 11 bases lay between the germline ends. CDR3 size: 11 residues. Here the CDR3 reads CSAMAGSEAFF. Here the CDR3 DNA reads TGCAGTGCCATGGCTGGTTCTGAAGCTTTCTTT.

J is TRBJ2-3 and V is TRBV5-1; D may be TRBD1 (6 bases). Between the trimmed V and J ends, which lost 0 bases and 4 bases, there was a span of 18 bases. The CDR3 is 17 amino acids. Germline assignment: CDR1 SGHRS and CDR2 YFSETQ. The CDR3 nucleotides are TGCGCCAGCAGCTTGGAGGGACAATGGATTGGGGCAGATACGCAGTATTTT. Translating it yields CASSLEGQWIGADTQYF.

This clone was detected only a few times. This sequence joins TRBV29-1 and TRBJ1-1, with 7 bases lining up with TRBD1. The CDR3 extends over 12 amino acids. J was trimmed by 2 bases and V by 6 bases; bases with no gene match: 3. Germline V gives CDR1 SQVTM, CDR2 ANQGSEA. This chain's CDR3 is CSVNRGNTEAFF. The DNA for the CDR3 is TGCAGCGTGAACAGGGGAAACACTGAAGCTTTCTTT. The full variable domain, its missing parts supplied by reference TRBV29-1 and TRBJ1-1, is SAVISQKPSRDICQRGTSLTIQCQVDSQVTMMFWYRQQPGQSLTLIATANQGSEATYESGFVIDKFPISRPNLTFSTLTVSNMSPEDSSIYLCSVNRGNTEAFFGQGTRLTVV.

The rearrangement links TRBV30 to TRBJ1-2, with D possibly being TRBD1 (6 bases). The CDR3 is made up of 15 amino acids. The germline V gene encodes CDR1 GTSNPN and CDR2 SVGIG (reference sequence). Trimming cost V 2 bases and J 4 bases, with 17 bases left between them. CDR3 loop: CAWSHQGSIRYGYTF. Written as DNA, the CDR3 is TGTGCCTGGAGTCATCAGGGGTCGATCCGCTATGGCTACACCTTC.

The chain is built from TRBV4-3 and TRBJ2-5, with D possibly being TRBD2 (5 bases). The V and J ends lost 5 bases and 4 bases respectively, with 17 bases between them. Per germline, CDR1 LGHNA and CDR2 YSLEER. The CDR3 sequence is 15 residues long. CDR3 bases: TGCGCCAGCAGCGTCGAGGGTGGTTCTGGAGAGACCCAGTACTTC. Amino acids: CASSVEGGSGETQYF.

This clone has only a few counts. V usage is TRBV11-1 and J usage is TRBJ2-1; 13 bases match TRBD2. Germline V CDR1 and CDR2: SGHAT, FQDESV (reference sequence). V gave up 6 bases and J gave up 8 bases; unmatched junction bases: 7. The CDR3 extends over 15 amino acids. This CDR3 reads CASRLAGGPWDEQFF. CDR3 nucleotide sequence: TGTGCCAGCAGACTAGCGGGAGGGCCTTGGGATGAGCAGTTCTTC.

This chain joins TRBV7-2 and TRBJ1-2; 8 bases fit TRBD1. CDR1 and CDR2 from the germline V gene are SGHTA and FQGNSA. The CDR3 consists of 16 residues. With V trimmed by 5 bases and J by 4 bases, 12 bases remained unmatched. The CDR3 loop reads CASSLEGTGATYGYTF. The CDR3 DNA reads TGTGCCAGCAGCCTGGAAGGGACAGGCGCTACCTATGGCTACACCTTC.

This clone occurred a few times. The chain's CDR3 is CASSLAAGGSTDTQYF. CDR3 DNA sequence: TGTGCCAGCAGCTTAGCAGCGGGAGGGAGCACAGATACGCAGTATTTT. The rearrangement links TRBV7-3 to TRBJ2-3, with TRBD2 matching over 10 bases. This CDR3 is built from 16 residues. V lost 2 bases, J lost 0 bases, and 2 bases stayed unmatched. CDR1 and CDR2 (germline): SGHTA, FQGTGA. Drawing the rest from reference TRBV7-3 and TRBJ2-3, the complete variable domain is GAGVSQTPSNKVTEKGKYVELRCDPISGHTALYWYRQSLGQGPEFLIYFQGTGAADDSGLPNDRFFAVRPEGSVSTLKIQRTERGDSAVYLCASSLAAGGSTDTQYFGPGTRLTVL.

In its sample, this clone was seen a few times. The chain links TRBV29-1 to TRBJ1-2; perhaps TRBD1 as D (5 bases). The CDR3 length is 11 residues. V was pared by 4 bases and J by 8 bases, with 11 bases between. Per germline, CDR1 SQVTM and CDR2 ANQGSEA. In nucleotides, the CDR3 is TGCAGCGTTGTCGGGGGTGGAGGCTACACCTTC. The encoded protein is CSVVGGGGYTF.

This chain joins TRBV5-1 and TRBJ2-1, with D tentatively TRBD1 (6 bases). The V end lost 0 bases, the J end lost 4 bases, and 8 bases lay between the germline ends. Germline V gives CDR1 SGHRS, CDR2 YFSETQ. The CDR3 consists of 14 residues. CDR3 sequence: CASSLEGQYNEQFF. DNA of the CDR3: TGCGCCAGCAGCTTGGAAGGACAGTACAATGAGCAGTTCTTC. The full variable domain, its missing parts supplied by reference TRBV5-1 and TRBJ2-1, is KAGVTQTPRYLIKTRGQQVTLSCSPISGHRSVSWYQQTPGQGLQFLFEYFSETQRNKGNFPGRFSGRQFSNSRSEMNVSTLELGDSALYLCASSLEGQYNEQFFGPGTRLTVL.

This chain links TRBV5-8 with TRBJ1-5; D possibly corresponds to TRBD1 (5 bases). Germline CDR1 SGHTS, CDR2 YDEGEE. V lost 4 bases and J 4 bases, leaving 12 bases between the germline ends. The CDR3 totals 14 residues. CDR3 coding DNA: TGTGCCAGCAGCCCTTACCAGGGAAATCAGCCCCAGCATTTT. Translation: CASSPYQGNQPQHF. Full variable domain (missing parts from reference TRBV5-8 and TRBJ1-5): EAGVTQSPTHLIKTRGQQATLRCSPISGHTSVYWYQQALGLGLQFLLWYDEGEERNRGNFPPRFSGRQFPNYSSELNVNALELEDSALYLCASSPYQGNQPQHFGDGTRLSIL.

The chain has TRBV7-2 and TRBJ2-1; D unclear. The V gene lost 0 bases and the J gene lost 5 bases, with 11 bases spanning the gap. Germline assignment: CDR1 SGHTA and CDR2 FQGNSA. This CDR3 region has 15 residues. The CDR3 DNA follows: TGTGCCAGCAGCTTAGCGTGGTCTGGGGACAATGAGCAGTTCTTC. It codes for CASSLAWSGDNEQFF. The full variable domain, its missing parts supplied by reference TRBV7-2 and TRBJ2-1, is GAGVSQSPSNKVTEKGKDVELRCDPISGHTALYWYRQSLGQGLEFLIYFQGNSAPDKSGLPSDRFSAERTGGSVSTLTIQRTQQEDSAVYLCASSLAWSGDNEQFFGPGTRLTVL.

This clone was seen a handful of times. At the DNA level, this CDR3 is encoded by other sequences in the same sample as well. This rearrangement joins TRBV20-1 to TRBJ2-7; D not certain. This CDR3 has 11 residues. The germline gives CDR1 DFQATT, CDR2 SNEGSKA (reference sequence). V lost 0 bases and J lost 3, with 3 bases in between. CDR3 amino acids: CSARDHYEQYF. CDR3 DNA sequence: TGCAGTGCTAGAGACCACTACGAGCAGTACTTC.

This clone came up a few times. V and J are TRBV2 and TRBJ2-7, with D maybe TRBD1 (5 bases). V was cut by 8 bases and J by 0 bases, with 11 bases left in between. The CDR3 sequence is 13 residues long. Per germline, CDR1 SNHLY and CDR2 FYNNEI. CDR3 sequence: CASQGDYSYEQYF. The CDR3 region has the DNA TGTGCCAGCCAAGGGGATTACTCCTACGAGCAGTACTTC.

The J gene is TRBJ1-1, the V gene TRBV28; D is uncertain. Germline values: CDR1 MDHEN, CDR2 SYDVKM. The V and J ends lost 5 bases and 8 bases respectively, with 15 bases between them. CDR3 length equals 13 residues. Here the CDR3 reads CASSKAAGREAFF. The CDR3 DNA reads TGTGCCAGCAGTAAAGCGGCAGGCCGGGAAGCTTTCTTT.

This clone showed up just a few times. The chain combines TRBV30 with TRBJ1-4; the match to TRBD1 covers 7 bases. Trimming at V came to 2 bases and at J to 6 bases, leaving 12 bases not matched to a gene. Germline-derived CDR1 and CDR2 are GTSNPN and SVGIG (reference sequence). The CDR3 sequence is 16 residues long. CDR3 residues: CAWSPTGLQLDEKLFF. The CDR3 DNA reads as TGTGCCTGGAGTCCGACAGGGCTGCAACTGGATGAAAAACTGTTTTTT.

This chain connects TRBV28 to TRBJ1-3, with D possibly being TRBD1 (5 bases). CDR3 length equals 13 residues. V lost 7 bases and J 3 bases, leaving 10 bases between the germline ends. CDR1 MDHEN and CDR2 SYDVKM come from the germline V gene. As DNA, the CDR3 is TGTGCCAGCACCCGGGACGGTGGAAACACCATATATTTT. It translates to CASTRDGGNTIYF.

This clone was counted a few times. The chain carries TRBV30 and TRBJ2-7, with TRBD1 identical over 9 bases. The CDR3 spans 13 residues. Germline CDR1 is GTSNPN and CDR2 is SVGIG (reference sequence). The junction had 4 bases not matched to a gene; V was cut back by 3 bases and J by 4 bases. The CDR3 nucleotides read TGTGCCTGGAGGGACAGGGGCACGTACGAGCAGTACTTC. Amino acid sequence: CAWRDRGTYEQYF.

This clone was seen a few times. The V gene is TRBV5-1, the J gene TRBJ2-5; 7 nucleotides agree with TRBD2. This CDR3 comprises 16 residues. Per germline, CDR1 SGHRS and CDR2 YFSETQ. The J segment lost 7 bases and the V segment lost 6 bases, leaving 18 bases of the junction unmatched. CDR3 protein: CASTNPSGNQDATQYF. The CDR3 DNA reads as TGCGCCAGCACGAATCCTAGCGGAAACCAAGACGCGACCCAGTACTTC.

This clone was picked up a small number of times. The J gene is TRBJ1-2, the V gene TRBV5-4; D is undetermined. CDR1 and CDR2 from the germline V gene are SGHNT and YYREEE (reference sequence). The length of the CDR3 is 13 residues. V gave up 3 bases and J gave up 8 bases, with 14 bases separating them. CDR3 sequence: CASSYMQQYGYTF. The DNA for the CDR3 is TGTGCCAGCAGCTACATGCAGCAGTACGGCTACACCTTC.

The rearrangement uses TRBV2 and TRBJ1-5; weak D call: TRBD1 (5 bases). CDR3 length: 13 residues. CDR1 is SNHLY, CDR2 FYNNEI, per germline. The germline V and J ends were trimmed by 6 bases and 7 bases, with 13 bases remaining between them. CDR3: CASRAGRWQPQHF. The CDR3 DNA is TGTGCCAGCAGAGCAGGGCGGTGGCAGCCCCAGCATTTT.